A selection of T cell receptor beta chains follows, all from one sample in a study of shared clonotypes between healthy human individuals. TCRdb's copy holds only in-frame clones and misses some; the assay was immunoSEQ multiplex PCR. This table has under 1,100,000 clones, 75% appearing once. The sequenced sample consisted of memory CD4+ T cells sorted from blood. These receptors all come from a man in his late teens or twenties in good health. CDR3s include the opening cysteine and the closing phenylalanine or tryptophan. A D gene is named only where the DNA matches it firmly. Clone size appears in some rows only: once, few, many, or a class for an expanded clone.

cdr3_length,j_call,v_call,d_call,clone_size,cdr3_aa,cdr3_nt
17,TRBJ2-6,TRBV19,TRBD1,.,CASSTGQGSSGANVLTF,TGTGCCAGTAGTACGGGACAGGGAAGCTCTGGGGCCAACGTCCTGACTTTC
14,TRBJ2-7,TRBV5-4,.,.,CASSTTGTNYEQYF,TGTGCCAGCAGCACGACCGGGACGAACTACGAGCAGTACTTC
16,TRBJ1-5,TRBV7-2,TRBD1,.,CASSFTGTESNQPQHF,TGTGCCAGCAGCTTTACCGGGACAGAGAGCAATCAGCCCCAGCATTTT
12,TRBJ2-7,TRBV14,.,.,CASSQFGIEQYF,TGTGCCAGCAGCCAGTTCGGTATCGAGCAGTACTTC
16,TRBJ2-5,TRBV5-6,.,.,CASTLMGGLRGETQYF,TGTGCCAGCACCCTGATGGGTGGTTTAAGGGGAGAGACCCAGTACTTC
14,TRBJ1-1,TRBV2,.,.,CAIRPLGVSTEAFF,TGTGCCATCCGACCCTTGGGTGTATCCACTGAAGCTTTCTTT
12,TRBJ2-7,TRBV6-1,.,.,CASSTIASEQYF,TGTGCCAGCAGTACAATTGCGAGTGAGCAGTACTTC
14,TRBJ1-3,TRBV30,.,.,CAVGRLFSGNTIYF,TGTGCCGTGGGACGGCTCTTTTCTGGAAACACCATATATTTT
16,TRBJ2-2,TRBV10-2,TRBD2,.,CASRFERGSLGGELFF,TGCGCCAGCAGATTTGAGCGGGGTAGTCTTGGCGGGGAGCTGTTTTTT
16,TRBJ2-3,TRBV10-3,.,.,CAISSRDTEGTDTQYF,TGTGCCATCAGTTCCCGGGACACCGAGGGTACAGATACGCAGTATTTT
14,TRBJ2-2,TRBV29-1,TRBD1,.,CSVEGQGVSGELFF,TGCAGCGTTGAAGGGCAGGGGGTGTCCGGGGAGCTGTTTTTT
13,TRBJ1-5,TRBV7-3,.,.,CASSSGPNQPQHF,TGTGCCAGCAGCTCCGGGCCCAATCAGCCCCAGCATTTT
17,TRBJ2-1,TRBV11-3,.,.,CASSLDTRPGRSNEQFF,TGTGCCAGCAGCTTAGATACACGCCCTGGCAGATCCAATGAGCAGTTCTTC
15,TRBJ2-7,TRBV6-5,.,once,CASSYSSQGTYEQYF,TGTGCCAGCAGTTACTCGTCGCAGGGGACCTACGAGCAGTACTTC
10,TRBJ1-2,TRBV6-6,.,.,CASSYEGYTF,TGTGCCAGCAGTTACGAAGGCTACACCTTC
17,TRBJ2-2,TRBV4-1,TRBD2,.,CASSQPGLAGGPGELFF,TGCGCCAGCAGCCAACCGGGACTAGCGGGGGGGCCCGGGGAGCTGTTTTTT
15,TRBJ2-1,TRBV11-3,.,.,CASSLGPYLLHEQFF,TGTGCCAGCAGCCTAGGGCCCTACCTTCTCCACGAGCAGTTCTTC
10,TRBJ2-7,TRBV12-1,.,once,CASSRRGQYF,TGTGCCAGCAGCCGCCGCGGGCAGTACTTC
14,TRBJ1-4,TRBV6-5,TRBD1,.,CASSTGQFNEKLFF,TGTGCCAGCAGTACGGGACAGTTTAATGAAAAACTGTTTTTT
14,TRBJ2-3,TRBV7-8,.,.,CASSPTTVTDTQYF,TGTGCCAGCAGCCCCACTACCGTCACAGATACGCAGTATTTT
17,TRBJ2-7,TRBV5-1,TRBD1,.,CASSLVWSRDRGGEQYF,TGCGCCAGCAGCTTGGTTTGGTCGAGGGACAGGGGTGGTGAGCAGTACTTC
14,TRBJ2-6,TRBV6-1,.,.,CASESLPGANVLTF,TGTGCCAGCGAAAGCCTCCCTGGGGCCAACGTCCTGACTTTC
13,TRBJ2-3,TRBV5-1,.,.,CASSLGEVDTQYF,TGCGCCAGCAGCTTAGGAGAAGTGGATACGCAGTATTTT
15,TRBJ2-1,TRBV19,.,.,CASSGTAGVSGEQFF,TGTGCCAGTAGCGGGACTGCCGGGGTATCGGGTGAGCAGTTCTTC
13,TRBJ2-7,TRBV19,.,.,CASPGFWIYEQYF,TGTGCTAGCCCCGGGTTCTGGATCTACGAGCAGTACTTC